This T cell receptor (beta chain) derives from a study of blood T cell repertoires in COVID-19. The germline gives CDR1 SGHRS, CDR2 YFSETQ. Deletions cut 1 base from V and 4 bases from J, with 9 bases between. The CDR3 consists of 13 residues. The table came from immunoSEQ multiplex PCR; TCRdb's copy has only in-frame clones and leaves some out. Here the sample spans 150,000 to 200,000 clones, 80% to 90% being singletons. Patients from Seattle were sampled longitudinally, starting during active infection. What was sequenced was peripheral blood. This TCR came from an elderly woman with COVID-19, enrolled during active disease. The genes are TRBV5-1 and TRBJ2-7; no firm D call. The CDR3, as DNA: TGCGCCAGCAGCTTGCCCTCTATGTACGAGCAGTACTTC. Residues: CASSLPSMYEQYF. The whole variable domain, filled in from reference TRBV5-1 and TRBJ2-7, reads KAGVTQTPRYLIKTRGQQVTLSCSPISGHRSVSWYQQTPGQGLQFLFEYFSETQRNKGNFPGRFSGRQFSNSRSEMNVSTLELGDSALYLCASSLPSMYEQYFGPGTRLTVT.